Shown below are 23 T cell receptor beta chains from a single sample sequenced in a study of spatial heterogeneity in lung cancer (dated by TCRdb to the late 2010s). Library preparation was by 5' RACE. The run used a NextSeq 500. TCRdb reprocessed the public reads (quality trimming at Q25 with fastp, clone calling with MiXCR) and kept in-frame beta chains. One record per CDR3 amino acid sequence lists the most common genes and DNA. This sample is represented by about 85,000 distinct CDR3 sequences; approximately 18% of them were singletons. The ten largest clones add up to 5.5% to 7% of the sample. The sample's time point, from its label and the paper: sample taken at primary tumor resection. Whole RNA extracted from tumor and nontumor lung tissue, or from cryopreserved PBMC samples, was used for TCR sequencing without cell sorting. Material: PBMCs, obtained at surgery. The receptors were gathered from a male donor with early-stage non-small cell lung cancer.

This clonotype was picked up many times. The V and J genes are TRBV5-6 and TRBJ1-1; D not certain. Germline-derived CDR1 and CDR2 are SGHDT and YYEEEE. The CDR3 contains 12 residues. Trimming took off 2 bases at V and 6 bases at J, with 8 bases between the two ends. This CDR3 reads CASSFTSAEAFF. The CDR3 DNA is TGTGCCAGCAGCTTTACTTCTGCTGAAGCTTTCTTT. Variable domain in full (rest from reference TRBV5-6 and TRBJ1-1): DAGVTQSPTHLIKTRGQQVTLRCSPKSGHDTVSWYQQALGQGPQFIFQYYEEEERQRGNFPDRFSGHQFPNYSSELNVNALLLGDSALYLCASSFTSAEAFFGQGTRLTVV.

This chain links TRBV20-1 with TRBJ2-3; no clear D gene. The CDR3 sequence is 10 residues long. Trimming took 4 bases from V and 5 from J, leaving 4 bases between them. CDR1 DFQATT and CDR2 SNEGSKA come from the germline V gene (reference sequence). CDR3 in amino acids: CSANKDTQYF. The DNA of the CDR3 is TGCAGTGCTAATAAAGATACGCAGTATTTT.

The rearrangement links TRBV7-6 to TRBJ1-6; no reliable D call. V was trimmed by 4 bases and J by 7 bases, leaving 8 bases between them. Germline CDR1 and CDR2: SGHVS and FNYEAQ. This CDR3 is built from 13 residues. CDR3 nucleotide sequence: TGTGCCAGCAGCTCTGGGTCCAATTCACCCCTCCACTTT. Translated: CASSSGSNSPLHF.

This clonotype was found a few times. This rearrangement joins TRBV7-9 to TRBJ1-3, with 7 nucleotides matching TRBD1. Germline CDR1 reads SEHNR; CDR2 reads FQNEAQ (reference sequence). The CDR3 loop spans 15 amino acids. The V segment lost 5 bases and the J segment 0 bases; nucleotides outside the gene matches: 4. The CDR3 sequence is CASSPKGASGNTIYF. DNA for the CDR3: TGTGCCAGCAGCCCTAAGGGGGCCTCTGGAAACACCATATATTTT.

The chain uses TRBV20-1 and TRBJ2-5; 12 bases map to TRBD2. The V gene end was trimmed by 3 bases and the J gene end by 5 bases; junction bases not matched to a gene: 10. CDR1 is DFQATT, CDR2 SNEGSKA, per germline (reference sequence). The CDR3 runs to 16 residues. CDR3 sequence (DNA): TGCAGTGCTAGTCTTCTAGCGGGGGGGCCTGAGGAGACCCAGTACTTC. It encodes CSASLLAGGPEETQYF.

This sequence joins TRBV4-2 and TRBJ2-3; D might be TRBD1 or TRBD2, each matching 6 bases. The ends were cut back, 4 bases at V and 1 base at J, with 21 bases in the middle. CDR1 is LGHNA and CDR2 is YNFKEQ in the germline V gene. This CDR3 is 18 amino acids long. The CDR3: CASSPLFEGGLGTDTQYF. The CDR3, as DNA: TGTGCCAGCAGCCCATTATTTGAGGGGGGCCTTGGCACAGATACGCAGTATTTT.

The V gene is TRBV5-1, the J gene TRBJ2-7; TRBD1 aligns across 7 bases. The germline gives CDR1 SGHRS, CDR2 YFSETQ. The ends lost 4 bases at V and 7 bases at J; junction bases unmatched: 11. The CDR3 sequence is 14 residues long. CDR3 sequence (DNA): TGCGCCAGCAGCACCGGACAGGTCCCTGGAGAGCAGTACTTC. Its protein product is CASSTGQVPGEQYF.

The V gene is TRBV20-1, the J gene TRBJ1-1; the D is unclear. This CDR3 spans 12 amino acids. Trimming removed 5 bases from V and 1 base from J, with 8 bases in between. Germline CDR1 and CDR2: DFQATT and SNEGSKA (reference sequence). The CDR3 DNA reads as TGCAGTGCTCCCTCAACGAACACTGAAGCTTTCTTT. This gives the protein CSAPSTNTEAFF.

This clonotype appeared many times. This CDR3 is CASSLSGILSTLHF. In DNA, the CDR3 is TGTGCCAGCAGTTTATCGGGCATTCTATCAACCCTCCACTTT. The chain couples TRBV27 to TRBJ1-6; D is unclear. The germline CDR1 and CDR2 sequences are MNHEY and SMNVEV (reference sequence). The V end was cut by 0 bases, the J end by 14 bases, with 14 bases between. This CDR3 contains 14 residues.

This clonotype was seen more than once but under ten times. The J gene is TRBJ1-1, the V gene TRBV11-1; D is perhaps TRBD1 (5 bases). Trimming pared 8 bases from V and 4 bases from J, leaving 17 bases between. The CDR3 has 14 residues. The germline V gene encodes CDR1 SGHAT and CDR2 FQDESV (reference sequence). CDR3 in DNA: TGTGCCAGCTCAGGGAGGGCGCTGGGCACTGAAGCTTTCTTT. Amino acids: CASSGRALGTEAFF.

In this sample, this clonotype turned up many times. The genes are TRBV7-8 and TRBJ2-2, with D uncertain. The CDR3 consists of 13 residues. Per germline, CDR1 SGHVS and CDR2 FQNEAQ. V lost 2 bases to trimming and J lost 4 bases, with 5 bases between them. The CDR3 region has the DNA TGTGCCAGCAGCTTATGGGGCACCGGGGAGCTGTTTTTT. Protein product: CASSLWGTGELFF.

This clonotype has ten or more counts. This chain uses TRBV28 with TRBJ1-5; perhaps TRBD1 as D (6 bases). The CDR3 is 14 amino acids. CDR1 and CDR2 from the germline V gene are MDHEN and SYDVKM. The V gene lost 6 bases and the J gene lost 7 bases, with 16 bases spanning the gap. The CDR3 bases are TGTGCCAGCAGCCCGACAGGATTGAGACAGCCCCAGCATTTT. It specifies CASSPTGLRQPQHF.

This clonotype was seen more than once but under ten times. The genes are TRBV4-3 and TRBJ2-6; tentative D call: TRBD1 (5 bases). Germline lookup yields CDR1 LGHNA and CDR2 YSLEER. V lost 6 bases to trimming and J lost 4 bases, with 19 bases between them. The CDR3 is made up of 17 amino acids. The CDR3 coding sequence is TGCGCCAGCAGTCTTACCCCTAGGGGTGCAGGGGCCAACGTCCTGACTTTC. Protein: CASSLTPRGAGANVLTF.

This clonotype appeared a few times. This may arise from a read error, as a much more abundant clone is one base away. The chain couples TRBV20-1 to TRBJ1-3; the D is unclear. CDR3 length: 12 amino acids. CDR1 DFQATT and CDR2 SNEGSKA come from the germline V gene (reference sequence). V was pared by 0 bases and J by 4 bases, with 4 bases between. The CDR3 DNA follows: TGCAGTGCTAGAGAGACGGGAAACACCATATATTTT. This translates into CSARETGNTIYF.

The chain employs TRBV12-3 or TRBV12-4 and TRBJ2-2, with D unresolved. Trimming cost V 2 bases and J 2 bases, with 6 bases left between them. CDR3 size: 14 residues. In DNA form, the CDR3 reads TGTGCCAGCAGTTTAATGGAAAACACCGGGGAGCTGTTTTTT. Translating it yields CASSLMENTGELFF.

The chain links TRBV5-4 to TRBJ2-3; 9 bases fit TRBD2. This CDR3 comprises 16 residues. Germline lookup yields CDR1 SGHNT and CDR2 YYREEE (reference sequence). Unmatched junction bases numbered 11, after V lost 7 bases and J lost 2 bases. CDR3 nucleotides: TGTGCCAGCGGTTTTAGAGAGCGGGGGGCCACAGATACGCAGTATTTT. Amino acid sequence: CASGFRERGATDTQYF.

The chain is built from TRBV7-3 and TRBJ2-3; 8 bases fit TRBD2. J lost 0 bases, V lost 5 bases, and 13 bases had no gene match. The CDR3 is 18 residues long. Germline V gene sequence: CDR1 SGHTA, CDR2 FQGTGA. The CDR3 loop is CASSTNPQRGQSTDTQYF. The CDR3 DNA sequence: TGTGCCAGCAGCACCAACCCTCAGCGGGGGCAGAGCACAGATACGCAGTATTTT.

This clonotype has at least ten counts. CDR3 nucleotides: TGTGCCATCAGCCCAGCGGGCTCAGCCACTGGGGGGGAGCTGTTTTTT. Translating gives CAISPAGSATGGELFF. The chain combines TRBV10-3 with TRBJ2-2, with D possibly matching TRBD2 (6 bases). Trimming removed 6 bases at V and 8 bases at J, with 22 bases between. Germline lookup yields CDR1 ENHRY and CDR2 SYGVKD. The CDR3 is made up of 16 amino acids.

This chain joins TRBV30 and TRBJ2-7, with a weak D call TRBD2 (6 bases). Germline V gene sequence: CDR1 GTSNPN, CDR2 SVGIG (reference sequence). The V and J ends lost 8 bases and 0 bases respectively, with 14 bases between them. This CDR3 region has 13 residues. Written as DNA, the CDR3 is TGTGCCCGTTCGGGAGCCTACTCCTACGAGCAGTACTTC. This codes for CARSGAYSYEQYF.

The chain joins TRBV5-1 to TRBJ1-1; unclear D gene. The CDR3 covers 14 residues. CDR1 is SGHRS and CDR2 is YFSETQ in the germline V gene. V lost 5 bases and J 0 bases, leaving 11 bases between the germline ends. The CDR3 nucleotides read TGCGCCAGCAGGGAGGGCAGGTTGAACACTGAAGCTTTCTTT. Translation gives CASREGRLNTEAFF.

The V gene is TRBV18, the J gene TRBJ2-4; D is unclear. Trimming removed 3 bases at V and 5 bases at J, with 8 bases between. The germline CDR1 and CDR2 sequences are KGHSH and LQKENI. This CDR3 has 13 residues. CDR3 amino acids: CASSPNTQNIQYF. CDR3 bases: TGTGCCAGCTCACCGAACACACAAAACATTCAGTACTTC.

The rearrangement uses TRBV9 and TRBJ2-3; D not resolved. The CDR3 runs to 11 residues. The V end was cut by 0 bases, the J end by 8 bases, with 4 bases between. The germline V gene encodes CDR1 SGDLS and CDR2 YYNGEE. CDR3 in DNA: TGTGCCAGCAGCGTAGAGGGTACGCAGTATTTT. Amino acids: CASSVEGTQYF.

There are many counts of this clonotype. The V gene is TRBV20-1, the J gene TRBJ2-5; D is unresolved. This CDR3 contains 10 residues. CDR1 is DFQATT and CDR2 is SNEGSKA in the germline V gene (reference sequence). Deletions cut 3 bases from V and 4 bases from J, with 3 bases between. CDR3 DNA: TGCAGTGCTAGGGCAGAGACCCAGTACTTC. Translating it yields CSARAETQYF.